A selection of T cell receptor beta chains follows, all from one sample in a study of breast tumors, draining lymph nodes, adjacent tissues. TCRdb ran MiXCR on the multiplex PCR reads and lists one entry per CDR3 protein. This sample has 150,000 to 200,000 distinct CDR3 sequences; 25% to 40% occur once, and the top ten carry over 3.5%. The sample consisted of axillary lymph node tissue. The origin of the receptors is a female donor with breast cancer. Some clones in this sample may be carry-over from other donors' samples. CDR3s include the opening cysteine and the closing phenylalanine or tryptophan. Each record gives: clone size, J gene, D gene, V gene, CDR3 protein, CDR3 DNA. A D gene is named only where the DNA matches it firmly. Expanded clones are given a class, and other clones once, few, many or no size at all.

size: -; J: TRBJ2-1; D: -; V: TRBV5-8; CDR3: CASSPGTTGGLWYGAREQFF; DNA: TGTGCCAGCAGCCCCGGGACTACCGGGGGGCTCTGGTACGGGGCTCGTGAGCAGTTCTTC
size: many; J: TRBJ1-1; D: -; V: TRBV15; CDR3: CATSRDLGSGAFF; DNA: TGTGCCACCAGCAGAGATCTAGGGAGCGGAGCTTTCTTT
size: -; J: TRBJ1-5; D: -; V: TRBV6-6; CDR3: CASTPGDGHQPQHF; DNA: TGTGCCAGCACGCCCGGGGACGGGCATCAGCCCCAGCATTTT
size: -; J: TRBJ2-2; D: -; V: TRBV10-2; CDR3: CASSEGFRDTGELFF; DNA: TGCGCCAGCAGCGAGGGCTTCAGGGACACCGGGGAGCTGTTTTTT
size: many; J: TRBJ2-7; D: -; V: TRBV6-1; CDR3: CASSEYYEQYF; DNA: TGTGCCAGCAGTGAGTACTACGAGCAGTACTTC
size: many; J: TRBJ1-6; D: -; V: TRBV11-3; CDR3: CASSLYRDSPLHF; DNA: TGTGCCAGCAGCTTATACCGGGATTCACCCCTCCACTTT
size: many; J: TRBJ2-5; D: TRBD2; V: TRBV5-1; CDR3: CASSSQTSGRETQYF; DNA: TGCGCCAGCAGCTCCCAGACTAGCGGGAGGGAGACCCAGTACTTC
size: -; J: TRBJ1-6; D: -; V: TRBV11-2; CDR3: CASSFIQGFMDSPLYF; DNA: TGTGCCAGCAGTTTCATCCAGGGTTTTATGGATTCACCCCTCTACTTT
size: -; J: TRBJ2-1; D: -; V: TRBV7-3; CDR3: CVSSRGAQRAYNEQFF; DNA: TGTGTCAGCAGTCGAGGGGCTCAGCGGGCCTACAATGAGCAGTTCTTC
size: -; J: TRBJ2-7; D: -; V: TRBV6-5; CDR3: CASRPGTSYEQYF; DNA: TGTGCCAGCAGGCCAGGAACCTCCTACGAGCAGTACTTC
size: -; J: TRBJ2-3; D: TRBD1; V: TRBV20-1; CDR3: CSARIGLAGQGIPDTQYF; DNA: TGCAGTGCTAGGATAGGGCTCGCGGGACAGGGCATTCCAGATACGCAGTATTTT
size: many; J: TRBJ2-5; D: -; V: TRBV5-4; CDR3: CASRHRGGETQYF; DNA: TGTGCCAGCAGGCACAGGGGGGGAGAGACCCAGTACTTC
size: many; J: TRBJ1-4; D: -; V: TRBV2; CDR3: CASGRGVNEKLFF; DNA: TGTGCCAGTGGACGAGGCGTTAATGAAAAACTGTTTTTT
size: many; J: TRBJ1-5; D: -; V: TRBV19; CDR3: CASRDPGSPRPQHF; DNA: TGTGCCAGTAGGGATCCCGGGAGCCCGCGGCCCCAGCATTTT
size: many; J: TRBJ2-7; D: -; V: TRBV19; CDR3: CASSIDGLTEQYF; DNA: TGTGCCAGTAGTATAGACGGGCTTACCGAGCAGTACTTC
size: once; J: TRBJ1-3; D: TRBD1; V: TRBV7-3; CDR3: CASSLNDNEQGAGNTIYF; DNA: TGTGCCAGCAGCTTAAACGACAATGAGCAGGGGGCTGGAAACACCATATATTTT
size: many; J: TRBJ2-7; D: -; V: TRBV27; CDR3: CASSLVLDKSYEQYF; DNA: TGTGCCAGCAGTTTGGTCCTGGACAAAAGTTACGAGCAGTACTTC
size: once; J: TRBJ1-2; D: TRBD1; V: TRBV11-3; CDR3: CASSLSFGTGEDTLNYGYTF; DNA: TGTGCCAGCAGCTTAAGTTTCGGGACAGGGGAAGATACGCTAAACTATGGCTACACCTTC
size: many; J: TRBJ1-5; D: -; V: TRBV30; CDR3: CAWSKRGSQPQHF; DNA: TGTGCCTGGAGTAAAAGGGGGAGTCAGCCCCAGCATTTT